Below are 21 T cell receptor beta chains sequenced from a single sample in a study of blood T cell repertoires in COVID-19. Assay used: immunoSEQ multiplex PCR; TCRdb lists only in-frame clones, some missing. The sample gives roughly 73,000 clones, around 70% of which show up once; roughly 21% is in the top ten. Sequencing used peripheral blood. Receptors were obtained from a man between 65 and 80 years old with acute or convalescent COVID-19.

The V and J genes are TRBV19 and TRBJ2-1, with D maybe TRBD2 (5 bases). The V end was cut by 3 bases, the J end by 7 bases, with 7 bases between. Germline V CDR1 and CDR2: LNHDA, SQIVND (reference sequence). The CDR3 is 12 amino acids. Here the CDR3 DNA reads TGTGCCAGTAGTATCTTAGCGAATGAGCAGTTCTTC. Amino acid sequence: CASSILANEQFF. The complete variable domain, with remaining parts taken from reference TRBV19 and TRBJ2-1, reads DGGITQSPKYLFRKEGQNVTLSCEQNLNHDAMYWYRQDPGQGLRLIYYSQIVNDFQKGDIAEGYSVSREKKESFPLTVTSAQKNPTAFYLCASSILANEQFFGPGTRLTVL.

The genes are TRBV3-1 (or the pseudogene TRBV3-2) and TRBJ2-7, with 13 bases aligning to TRBD2. CDR3 length: 15 amino acids. J was trimmed by 1 base and V by 3 bases; bases with no gene match: 0. In germline, CDR1 is LGHDT, CDR2 YNNKEL (reference sequence). The CDR3 region is CASSQGLAGSYEQYF. The CDR3 bases are TGTGCCAGCAGCCAGGGACTAGCGGGGTCCTACGAGCAGTACTTC.

The rearrangement uses TRBV19 and TRBJ2-5; 8 positions agree with TRBD1. V shed 4 bases, J shed 5 bases, and the junction held 3 bases outside the gene matches. Germline V gene data show CDR1 as LNHDA and CDR2 as SQIVND (reference sequence). The CDR3 totals 13 residues. CDR3 sequence: CASSSRGQETQYF. As DNA, the CDR3 is TGTGCCAGTAGTAGCAGGGGGCAGGAGACCCAGTACTTC. Looking up the rest from reference TRBV19 and TRBJ2-5 gives the full variable domain: DGGITQSPKYLFRKEGQNVTLSCEQNLNHDAMYWYRQDPGQGLRLIYYSQIVNDFQKGDIAEGYSVSREKKESFPLTVTSAQKNPTAFYLCASSSRGQETQYFGPGTRLLVL.

This clone was seen repeatedly, ten times or more. This chain joins TRBV25-1 and TRBJ1-4; possibly TRBD1 for D (5 bases). The CDR3 is 11 amino acids. Germline CDR1 is MGHDK and CDR2 is SYGVNS. The V and J ends lost 8 bases and 11 bases respectively, with 12 bases between them. Here the CDR3 reads CASGYAGKLFF. CDR3 DNA sequence: TGTGCCAGCGGTTATGCAGGGAAACTGTTTTTT.

V and J are TRBV6-6 and TRBJ2-3; a possible D gene is TRBD2 (5 bases). Trimming pared 6 bases from V and 2 bases from J, leaving 15 bases between. CDR1 is MNHNY, CDR2 SVGAGI, per germline (reference sequence). The CDR3 is 15 residues long. CDR3 nucleotides: TGTGCCAGCAGGCCAACCCCGGGAAACACAGATACGCAGTATTTT. This codes for CASRPTPGNTDTQYF.

The chain carries TRBV11-1 and TRBJ1-4; D is possibly TRBD1 (5 bases). CDR1 SGHAT and CDR2 FQDESV come from the germline V gene (reference sequence). CDR3 length equals 15 residues. V lost 5 bases to trimming and J lost 5 bases, with 15 bases between them. Here the CDR3 DNA reads TGTGCCAGCAGCGATGAATCGGGGGGAAATGAAAAACTGTTTTTT. Translating gives CASSDESGGNEKLFF.

The rearrangement joins TRBV7-9 to TRBJ2-7; 12 bases map to TRBD2. This CDR3 is built from 18 residues. The germline gives CDR1 SEHNR, CDR2 FQNEAQ (reference sequence). V shed 4 bases and J 2 bases; nucleotides not matched to a gene: 12. This CDR3 reads CASSSQITSGRPTYEQYF. CDR3 nucleotides: TGTGCCAGCAGCTCCCAAATCACTAGCGGGAGGCCAACCTACGAGCAGTACTTC.

The chain carries TRBV7-9 and TRBJ2-1; no clear D gene. The CDR3 is 15 amino acids. Trimming removed 1 base at V and 0 bases at J, with 7 bases between. Germline-derived CDR1 and CDR2 are SEHNR and FQNEAQ (reference sequence). The CDR3 DNA reads TGTGCCAGCAGCTTAGGGCAGAACTCCTACAATGAGCAGTTCTTC. This sequence encodes CASSLGQNSYNEQFF.

The chain is built from TRBV14 and TRBJ2-5; 8 bases fit TRBD2. The CDR3 runs 16 residues. V lost 3 bases to trimming and J lost 7 bases; unmatched junction nucleotides: 13. CDR1 is SGHDN, CDR2 FVKESK, per germline. The CDR3 loop reads CASSQNLAGGGGTQYF. For the CDR3, the DNA is TGTGCCAGCAGCCAGAACCTAGCGGGCGGCGGAGGGACCCAGTACTTC.

The rearrangement uses TRBV7-9 and TRBJ2-5; unclear D gene. V gave up 2 bases and J gave up 1 base, with 2 bases separating them. The CDR3 has 12 residues. Per germline, CDR1 SEHNR and CDR2 FQNEAQ (reference sequence). The CDR3 reads CASSLLQETQYF. The DNA of the CDR3 is TGTGCCAGCAGCTTACTCCAAGAGACCCAGTACTTC. Filled out from reference TRBV7-9 and TRBJ2-5, the complete variable domain reads DTGVSQNPRHKITKRGQNVTFRCDPISEHNRLYWYRQTLGQGPEFLTYFQNEAQLEKSRLLSDRFSAERPKGSFSTLEIQRTEQGDSAMYLCASSLLQETQYFGPGTRLLVL.

The V call is TRBV6-1, the J call TRBJ2-1; TRBD2 agrees at 13 bases. Trimming took 4 bases from V and 7 from J; bases not matched to a gene: 4. This CDR3 comprises 15 residues. Germline loops: CDR1 MNHNS, CDR2 SASEGT. CDR3 residues: CASSVGTSGKNEQFF. CDR3 nucleotide sequence: TGTGCCAGCAGTGTCGGGACTAGCGGGAAGAATGAGCAGTTCTTC.

CDR3 sequence reads: CASSPRHGGFGGTEAFF. As DNA, the CDR3 is TGTGCCAGCTCACCAAGGCACGGGGGATTTGGGGGTACTGAAGCTTTCTTT. This chain links TRBV18 with TRBJ1-1, with D tentatively TRBD1 (5 bases). The CDR3 loop spans 17 amino acids. V lost 2 bases and J lost 5, with 21 bases in between. The germline CDR1 and CDR2 sequences are KGHSH and LQKENI.

The rearrangement uses TRBV5-5 and TRBJ2-7, with D possibly being TRBD1 (6 bases). The germline V gene encodes CDR1 SGHKS and CDR2 YYEKEE (reference sequence). The CDR3 is 15 residues long. Trimming cost V 2 bases and J 1 base, with 13 bases left between them. The CDR3 bases are TGTGCCAGCAGCTTACTGGGACATCCATCCTACGAGCAGTACTTC. This encodes CASSLLGHPSYEQYF.

J is TRBJ2-7 and V is TRBV28; a possible D gene is TRBD2 (7 bases). V was clipped by 8 bases and J by 5 bases, with 13 bases between them. The CDR3 consists of 12 residues. CDR1 and CDR2 from the germline V gene are MDHEN and SYDVKM. The CDR3 DNA reads as TGTGCCAGCCTTAGGGGGGGCGACGAGCAGTACTTC. Translation gives CASLRGGDEQYF.

The rearrangement links TRBV27 to TRBJ1-2; 9 positions match TRBD1. There are 17 residues in the CDR3. Germline CDR1 and CDR2: MNHEY and SMNVEV (reference sequence). The J segment lost 6 bases and the V segment lost 4 bases, leaving 15 bases of the junction unmatched. DNA for the CDR3: TGTGCCAGCAGTTCCCACGGACAGGGGAGGGGGTATGATGGCTACACCTTC. Amino acid sequence: CASSSHGQGRGYDGYTF.

The table lists this clone with a count of one. This chain links TRBV5-4 with TRBJ2-3; 8 bases map to TRBD2. Germline V gene sequence: CDR1 SGHNT, CDR2 YYREEE (reference sequence). V gave up 1 base and J gave up 6 bases; unmatched junction bases: 4. The CDR3 covers 14 residues. The CDR3 protein is CASSLRTGGDTQYF. The CDR3 DNA is TGTGCCAGCAGCTTGAGGACGGGGGGGGATACGCAGTATTTT.

The chain has TRBV4-1 and TRBJ2-7; D possibly corresponds to TRBD2 (6 bases). The CDR3 consists of 12 residues. The germline CDR1 and CDR2 sequences are MGHRA and YSYEKL. Trimming took 6 bases from V and 8 from J, leaving 14 bases between them. In nucleotides, the CDR3 is TGCGCCAGCAGTCCACTGGCGGGAAAGCAGTACTTC. This sequence encodes CASSPLAGKQYF.

V gene TRBV7-6 combines with J gene TRBJ2-1; D gene uncertain. The germline V gene has CDR1 SGHVS and CDR2 FNYEAQ. This CDR3 comprises 13 residues. V was trimmed by 3 bases and J by 4 bases, leaving 7 bases between them. CDR3 protein: CASSLGSYNEQFF. The CDR3 nucleotides read TGTGCCAGCAGCTTGGGCTCTTACAATGAGCAGTTCTTC.

The genes are TRBV7-9 and TRBJ2-1, with 9 bases that match TRBD2. This CDR3 is built from 18 residues. The germline CDR1 and CDR2 sequences are SEHNR and FQNEAQ (reference sequence). The junction had 17 bases not matched to a gene; V was cut back by 2 bases and J by 9 bases. The CDR3 DNA reads as TGTGCCAGCAGCTTAACGTCATGGGCTAGCGGGATGGAGGGTGAGCAGTTCTTC. Translating gives CASSLTSWASGMEGEQFF.

The chain recombines TRBV3-1 (or the pseudogene TRBV3-2) with TRBJ1-5; D unclear. The V gene lost 3 bases and the J gene lost 4 bases, with 10 bases spanning the gap. The CDR3 is made up of 14 amino acids. CDR1 LGHDT and CDR2 YNNKEL come from the germline V gene (reference sequence). The CDR3 DNA follows: TGTGCCAGCAGCCAGGCAGGAGGAAATCAGCCCCAGCATTTT. Its translation: CASSQAGGNQPQHF.

This chain uses TRBV6-5 with TRBJ2-1; a possible D gene is TRBD1 (6 bases). CDR1 MNHEY and CDR2 SVGAGI come from the germline V gene. This CDR3 is 15 amino acids long. Trimming cost V 2 bases and J 0 bases, with 8 bases left between them. This CDR3 reads CASSYLGASYNEQFF. The CDR3 DNA is TGTGCCAGCAGTTACCTGGGGGCCTCCTACAATGAGCAGTTCTTC.